This T cell receptor (beta chain) stems from a study of blood T cell repertoires in COVID-19. At the level of the study: Both acute and convalescent COVID-19 samples were obtained from the United States, Italy and Spain.

Germline V gene lookup returns CDR1 SGHTA and CDR2 FQGTGA. This CDR3 is 16 amino acids long. The V gene end was trimmed by 5 bases and the J gene end by 3 bases; junction bases not matched to a gene: 5. As handled by the study authors: Amplifying reference gene primers gave estimates of nucleated cell counts. Assay used: immunoSEQ multiplex PCR; TCRdb lists only in-frame clones, some missing. D and trimming were read from the DNA, whereas the V and J calls and clone size are those reported in that table. The top ten clones hold approximately 6.6% of a sample with 100,000 to 150,000 clones, over 75% of them seen once. The sample holds one count of this clone.

The gene calls are TRBV7-3 and TRBJ2-3, with TRBD2 matching 13 bases. The specimen sequenced was peripheral blood. The sequence came from a man at least 80 years old with active or convalescent COVID-19. The CDR3 spells CASSLPGLAGTDTQYF. The CDR3 DNA sequence: TGTGCCAGCAGCCTCCCGGGACTAGCGGGAACAGATACGCAGTATTTT.